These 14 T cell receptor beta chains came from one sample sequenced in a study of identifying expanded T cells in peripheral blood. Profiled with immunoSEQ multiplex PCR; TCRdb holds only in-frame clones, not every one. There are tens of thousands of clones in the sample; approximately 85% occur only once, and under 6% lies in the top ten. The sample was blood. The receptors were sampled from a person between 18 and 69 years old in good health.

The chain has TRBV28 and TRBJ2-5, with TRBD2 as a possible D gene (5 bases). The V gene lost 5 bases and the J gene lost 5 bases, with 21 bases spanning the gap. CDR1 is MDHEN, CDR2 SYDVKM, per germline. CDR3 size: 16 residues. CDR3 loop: CASSPLAGLSPETQYF. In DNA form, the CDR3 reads TGTGCCAGCAGTCCCCTCGCGGGCCTTTCCCCCGAGACCCAGTACTTC.

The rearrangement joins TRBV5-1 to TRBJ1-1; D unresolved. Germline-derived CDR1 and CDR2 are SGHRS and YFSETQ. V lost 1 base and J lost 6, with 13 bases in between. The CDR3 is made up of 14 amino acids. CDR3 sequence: CASSLSEGRAEAFF. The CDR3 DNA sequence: TGCGCCAGCAGCTTGTCGGAGGGAAGGGCTGAAGCTTTCTTT.

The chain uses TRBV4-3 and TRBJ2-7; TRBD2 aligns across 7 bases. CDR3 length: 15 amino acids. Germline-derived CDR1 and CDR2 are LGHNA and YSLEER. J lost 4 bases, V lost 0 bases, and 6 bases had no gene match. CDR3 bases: TGCGCCAGCAGCCAAGAACGCGCGGGGGATTACGAGCAGTACTTC. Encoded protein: CASSQERAGDYEQYF.

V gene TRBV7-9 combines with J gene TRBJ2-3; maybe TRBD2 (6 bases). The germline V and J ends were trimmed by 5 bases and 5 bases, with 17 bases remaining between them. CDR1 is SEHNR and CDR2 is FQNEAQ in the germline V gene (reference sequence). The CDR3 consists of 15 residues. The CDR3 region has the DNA TGTGCCAGCAGCCTGGCTTCGGGGCGGGGAGATACGCAGTATTTT. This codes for CASSLASGRGDTQYF.

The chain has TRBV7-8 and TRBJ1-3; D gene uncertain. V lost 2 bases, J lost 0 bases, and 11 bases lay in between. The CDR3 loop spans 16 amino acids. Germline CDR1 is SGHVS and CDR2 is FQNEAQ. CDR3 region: CASSLLSRVSGNTIYF. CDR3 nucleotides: TGTGCCAGCAGCTTATTATCACGGGTCTCTGGAAACACCATATATTTT.

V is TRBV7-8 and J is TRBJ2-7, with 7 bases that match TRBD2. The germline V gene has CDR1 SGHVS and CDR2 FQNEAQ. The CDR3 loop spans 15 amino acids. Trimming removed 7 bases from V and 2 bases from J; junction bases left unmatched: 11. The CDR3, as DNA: TGTGCCAGCATCCCCGCAGCGGGGCCCACCTACGAGCAGTACTTC. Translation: CASIPAAGPTYEQYF.

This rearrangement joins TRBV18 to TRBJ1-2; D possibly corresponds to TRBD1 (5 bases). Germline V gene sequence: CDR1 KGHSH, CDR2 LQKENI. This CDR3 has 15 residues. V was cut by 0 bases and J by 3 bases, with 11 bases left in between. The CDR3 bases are TGTGCCAGCTCACCACCGGGCAGGGACTACTATGGCTACACCTTC. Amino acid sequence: CASSPPGRDYYGYTF. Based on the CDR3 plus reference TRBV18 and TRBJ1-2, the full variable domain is NAGVMQNPRHLVRRRGQEARLRCSPMKGHSHVYWYRQLPEEGLKFMVYLQKENIIDESGMPKERFSAEFPKEGPSILRIQQVVRGDSAAYFCASSPPGRDYYGYTFGSGTRLTVV.

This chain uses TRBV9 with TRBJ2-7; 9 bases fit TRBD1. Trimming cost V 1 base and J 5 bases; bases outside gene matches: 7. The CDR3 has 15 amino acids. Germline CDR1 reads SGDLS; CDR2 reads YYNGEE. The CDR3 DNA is TGTGCCAGCAGCGTAACGGGACAGGGTTGGGACGAGCAGTACTTC. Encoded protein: CASSVTGQGWDEQYF. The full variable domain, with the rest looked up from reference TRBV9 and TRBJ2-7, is DSGVTQTPKHLITATGQRVTLRCSPRSGDLSVYWYQQSLDQGLQFLIQYYNGEERAKGNILERFSAQQFPDLHSELNLSSLELGDSALYFCASSVTGQGWDEQYFGPGTRLTVT.

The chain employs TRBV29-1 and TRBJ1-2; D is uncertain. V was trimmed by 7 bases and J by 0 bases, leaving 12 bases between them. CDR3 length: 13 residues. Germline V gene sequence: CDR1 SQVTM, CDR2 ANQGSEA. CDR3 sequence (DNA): TGCAGCGCCACTGAACAAACTAACTATGGCTACACCTTC. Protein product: CSATEQTNYGYTF.

The CDR3 coding sequence is TGTGCCATCAGTGAGTCGTCCCGGACAGGGCTAGAGAGTGATGGCTACACCTTC. Translation: CAISESSRTGLESDGYTF. The chain joins TRBV10-3 to TRBJ1-2, with 8 bases matching TRBD1. Per germline, CDR1 ENHRY and CDR2 SYGVKD. The J segment lost 6 bases and the V segment lost 0 bases, leaving 15 bases of the junction unmatched. The CDR3 sequence is 18 residues long.

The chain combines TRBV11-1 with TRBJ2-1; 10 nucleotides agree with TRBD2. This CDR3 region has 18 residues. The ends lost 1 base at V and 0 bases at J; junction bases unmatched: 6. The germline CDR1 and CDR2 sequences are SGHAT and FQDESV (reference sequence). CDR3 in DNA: TGTGCCAGCAGCTTAGAGGGGGCTAGCGGGAGCTCCTACAATGAGCAGTTCTTC. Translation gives CASSLEGASGSSYNEQFF.

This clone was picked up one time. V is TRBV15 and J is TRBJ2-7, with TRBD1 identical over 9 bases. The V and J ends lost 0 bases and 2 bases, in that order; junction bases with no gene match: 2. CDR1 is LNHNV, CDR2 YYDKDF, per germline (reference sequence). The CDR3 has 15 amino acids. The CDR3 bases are TGTGCCACCAGCAGAGATACAGGGGGCACCTACGAGCAGTACTTC. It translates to CATSRDTGGTYEQYF.

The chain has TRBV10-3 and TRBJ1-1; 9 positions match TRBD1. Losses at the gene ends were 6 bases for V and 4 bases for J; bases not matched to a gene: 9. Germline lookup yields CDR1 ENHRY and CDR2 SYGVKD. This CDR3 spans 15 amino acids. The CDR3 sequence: CAIRMGTGQGTEAFF. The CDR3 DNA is TGTGCCATCAGGATGGGGACAGGGCAGGGCACTGAAGCTTTCTTT.

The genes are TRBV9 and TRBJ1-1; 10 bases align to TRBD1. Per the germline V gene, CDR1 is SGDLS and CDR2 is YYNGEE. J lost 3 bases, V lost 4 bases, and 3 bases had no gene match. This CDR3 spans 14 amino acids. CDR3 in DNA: TGTGCCAGCAGCCCAGGGACAGGGGACACTGAAGCTTTCTTT. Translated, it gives CASSPGTGDTEAFF.